The clone carrying this T cell receptor beta chain was found a few times. Vbeta (60) and Jbeta (13) primers were used in the PCR. Assay used: immunoSEQ multiplex PCR; TCRdb lists only in-frame clones, some missing. The data contain about 130,000 clones, around 80% of them seen just once; the ten biggest clones take up 1.8%. This CDR3 spans 12 amino acids. The germline CDR1 and CDR2 sequences are SQVTM and ANQGSEA. V shed 7 bases, J shed 5 bases, and the junction held 4 bases outside the gene matches. This sample stems from a study of cytomegalovirus exposure and HLA in healthy donors. This chain connects TRBV29-1 to TRBJ2-7; 11 bases match TRBD1. The source of this sequence is a woman aged 50 to 65 in good health and CMV-seronegative. The sample taken for sequencing was PBMCs. CDR3 protein: CSGGQGGDEQYF. In DNA, the CDR3 is TGCAGCGGGGGACAGGGGGGTGACGAGCAGTACTTC.